The rows below give T cell receptor beta chains drawn from one sample of a study of regulatory T cells in long-lasting Graves disease. TCRdb re-called the multiplex PCR reads through MiXCR, storing one row per CDR3 protein. The table shows roughly 400,000 distinct CDR3 sequences, with 21% occurring only once. The sequences come from peripheral blood mononuclear cells (PBMCs), collected when the disease was refractory, from a patient treated with antithyroid drugs. The receptor source for this set is a female donor with Graves disease. Each CDR3 is given with its conserved first and last residue. D genes are given only for firm matches. Expanded clones get a size class; other rows say once, few or many, or leave the size out.

clone size	J gene	V gene	D gene	CDR3 DNA	CDR3 protein
.	TRBJ1-5	TRBV4-1	.	TGCGCCAGCAGCCAAGATGTGGGTTCTCAGCCCCAGCATTTT	CASSQDVGSQPQHF
few	TRBJ2-7	TRBV6-1	TRBD1	TGTGCCAGCAGTGTGACAGGGGAAAGGGAGCAGTACTTC	CASSVTGEREQYF
few	TRBJ2-5	TRBV13	.	TGTGCCAGCAGCTTAGAACAGGAGGAGACCCAGTACTTC	CASSLEQEETQYF
.	TRBJ1-1	TRBV7-2	.	TGTGCCAGCAGCCTAATTTACACTGAAGCTTTCTTT	CASSLIYTEAFF
.	TRBJ2-5	TRBV5-1	.	TGCGCCAGCAGCTTGGGCAGCCACGTAGAGACCCAGTACTTC	CASSLGSHVETQYF
many	TRBJ2-5	TRBV27	TRBD2	TGTGCCAGCAGTTTATCGCCGGGACTAGCGGGAGTAGAGACCCAGTACTTC	CASSLSPGLAGVETQYF
many	TRBJ2-7	TRBV2	TRBD2	TGTGCCGGCAGGACTAGCGGGATTTACGAGCAGTACTTC	CAGRTSGIYEQYF
.	TRBJ2-5	TRBV5-1	.	TGCGCCAGCAGCCGAAACATGGAAGAGACCCAGTACTTC	CASSRNMEETQYF
many	TRBJ1-2	TRBV3-1	.	TGTGCCAGCAGCCAAGAGGGTCGGAGGGACTATGGCTACACCTTC	CASSQEGRRDYGYTF
few	TRBJ1-1	TRBV20-1	.	TGCAGTGCTAGGCCCCTGATGAACACTGAAGCTTTCTTT	CSARPLMNTEAFF
many	TRBJ1-4	TRBV28	.	TGTGCCAGCAACTATCTAGACCAGGGAAATGAAAAACTGTTTTTT	CASNYLDQGNEKLFF
few	TRBJ1-2	TRBV10-3	.	TGTGCCATCAGTGAGGAGCGCTCTAACTATGGCTACACCTTC	CAISEERSNYGYTF
many	TRBJ2-7	TRBV20-1	.	TGCAGTGCTAGAGTTTACGTCGTGGGACGGGAGATCTACGAGCAGTACTTC	CSARVYVVGREIYEQYF
many	TRBJ2-4	TRBV18	.	TGTGCCAGCTCACCACCCTCGGCGGCCAAAAACATTCAGTACTTC	CASSPPSAAKNIQYF
.	TRBJ2-2	TRBV25-1	.	TGTGCCAGCAGTGAAGGGGGTGCCGGGGAGCTGTTTTTT	CASSEGGAGELFF
.	TRBJ2-1	TRBV2	.	TGTGCCAGCAGTTGGCTCAGTGACGGAAAGCAGTTCTTC	CASSWLSDGKQFF
.	TRBJ1-5	TRBV7-2	TRBD1	TGTGCCAGCAGGAGAGCAGGGACAGGTAATCAGCCCCAGCATTTT	CASRRAGTGNQPQHF
.	TRBJ1-1	TRBV20-1	.	TGCAGTGCTAGAGGGATCAACACTGAAGCTTTCTTT	CSARGINTEAFF
.	TRBJ2-1	TRBV2	TRBD2	TGTGCCAGCAGTGAACTAGCGGCTTACAATGAGCAGTTCTTC	CASSELAAYNEQFF
few	TRBJ2-1	TRBV2	TRBD2	TGTGCCAGCAGCTGGGGCGGGAGGTCCTACAATGAGCAGTTCTTC	CASSWGGRSYNEQFF
.	TRBJ2-7	TRBV3-1	.	TGTGCCAGCAGCCAAGATCCCGGACAGTCAAACCGCGAGCAGTACTTC	CASSQDPGQSNREQYF
many	TRBJ2-7	TRBV2	TRBD2	TGTGCCAGCAGTGGACTAGCGGTTCGCGAGCAGTACTTC	CASSGLAVREQYF
many	TRBJ1-2	TRBV20-1	.	TGCAGTGCTAGAGAAGACGGTAACTATGGCTACACCTTC	CSAREDGNYGYTF
few	TRBJ2-7	TRBV20-1	TRBD1	TGCAGTTCGCTAATCGAGGGGGCCACCTACGAGCAGTACTTC	CSSLIEGATYEQYF
many	TRBJ2-2	TRBV28	.	TGTGCCAGCAGACCCAGGGTTGCCGCCGGGGAGCTGTTTTTT	CASRPRVAAGELFF
many	TRBJ2-7	TRBV20-1	.	TGCAGTGCTAGAGATGTACCCCCCTACGAGCAGTACTTC	CSARDVPPYEQYF
many	TRBJ2-5	TRBV7-3	TRBD2	TGTGCCAGCAGCTTAGGCGGGAGAAGTTCTTGGGAGACCCAGTACTTC	CASSLGGRSSWETQYF
few	TRBJ2-2	TRBV29-1	TRBD2	TGCAGCGTTGAATCCGGGAGGGGGACCGGGGAGCTGTTTTTT	CSVESGRGTGELFF
few	TRBJ2-5	TRBV19	.	TGTGCCAGTAGTATTGGACAAATGGGGGAGACCCAGTACTTC	CASSIGQMGETQYF
once	TRBJ2-2	TRBV20-1	TRBD2	TGCAGTGCTAGGATAGCGGGAGGTTCTAACGGGGAGCTGCTTTTT	CSARIAGGSNGELLF
few	TRBJ2-1	TRBV20-1	TRBD2	TGCAGTGCTAGAGCACGAGGGACTAGCGGGAGACGGACATACAATGAGCAGTTCTTC	CSARARGTSGRRTYNEQFF
.	TRBJ2-4	TRBV4-2	TRBD1	TGTGCCAGCAGCCAAGAAAAGGGACAGGTGCTAGCACTAGCCAAAAACATTCAGTACTTC	CASSQEKGQVLALAKNIQYF
.	TRBJ1-5	TRBV18	.	TGTGCCAGCTCACCATTGGAAGGTGGCAATCAGCCCCAGCATTTT	CASSPLEGGNQPQHF
.	TRBJ1-6	TRBV12-3/TRBV12-4	TRBD1	TGTGCCAGCAGCCCCCTTTTGGACAGGGGATATTCACCCCTCCACTTT	CASSPLLDRGYSPLHF
many	TRBJ2-2	TRBV5-1	.	TGTGCCAGCAGCTCTACAGCGAACACCGGGGAGCTGTTTTTT	CASSSTANTGELFF
many	TRBJ1-1	TRBV7-2	.	TGTGCCAGCAGCTTAGCGCAGGAGACAGATGAAGCTTTCTTT	CASSLAQETDEAFF
.	TRBJ2-2	TRBV20-1	.	TGCAGTGCTAGCGCGCGGGGGCGGAACACCGGGGAGCTGTTTTTT	CSASARGRNTGELFF
many	TRBJ2-5	TRBV28	TRBD1	TGTGCCAGCAGTATGGGACAGGGTTTGGGGGCGGGAGTAGAGACCCAGTACTTC	CASSMGQGLGAGVETQYF
few	TRBJ1-2	TRBV28	.	TGTGCCAGCAGTTTAGTCGCTCGTGGCTACACCTTC	CASSLVARGYTF
.	TRBJ2-2	TRBV20-1	.	TGCAGTGCTAGAGATTATGGGCTAGGCACCGGGGAGCTGTTTTTT	CSARDYGLGTGELFF
many	TRBJ1-5	TRBV7-2	.	TGTGCCAGCAGCCCCCACCCAGAGGGAATCAATCAGCCCCAGCATTTT	CASSPHPEGINQPQHF
.	TRBJ2-5	TRBV11-2	.	TGTGCCAGCAGCTTAGATCCGGCCGGGTTTGAGACCCAGTACTTC	CASSLDPAGFETQYF
.	TRBJ2-1	TRBV10-3	TRBD1	TGTGCCATCACGGACAGGGAAAATGAGCAGTTCTTC	CAITDRENEQFF
.	TRBJ2-5	TRBV7-9	TRBD1	TGTGCCAGCAGCTTGATGGGAAGGGGACAGGGGGCTTTGGAGACCCAGTACTTC	CASSLMGRGQGALETQYF
.	TRBJ2-3	TRBV2	TRBD2	TGTGCCAGCAGAGCGACTAGCGGAAGCCTCACAGATACGCAGTATTTT	CASRATSGSLTDTQYF
.	TRBJ2-7	TRBV19	TRBD1	TGTGCCAGCAACGGGGGACAGGTAATCTCCTACGAGCAGTACTTC	CASNGGQVISYEQYF
many	TRBJ2-7	TRBV2	.	TGTGCCAGCAGTGTTACCGGGAGTATCGAGCAGTACTTC	CASSVTGSIEQYF
many	TRBJ2-7	TRBV28	.	TGTGCCAGCAATCCGGGAGTAAGCTCCTACGAGCAGTACTTC	CASNPGVSSYEQYF
many	TRBJ1-1	TRBV2	.	TGTGCCAGCAGTGCGAGGCTCACTGAAGCTTTCTTT	CASSARLTEAFF
few	TRBJ2-5	TRBV24-1	.	TGTGCCACCAGTGAGCCCCTAGGCACCCAGTACTTC	CATSEPLGTQYF
.	TRBJ1-5	TRBV5-6	TRBD1	TGTGCCAGCAGCTTGGAGGGGGCCTACAATCAGCCCCAGCATTTT	CASSLEGAYNQPQHF
.	TRBJ1-1	TRBV13	.	TGTGCCAGCAGCGTGGGACCCCGGGCCTCGGGGGAGAGGGCTGAAGCTTTCTTT	CASSVGPRASGERAEAFF
.	TRBJ1-6	TRBV30	.	TGTGCCTGGAGTGTACGGGGACCCCTCCACTTT	CAWSVRGPLHF
.	TRBJ1-4	TRBV25-1	.	TGTGCCAGCAGTGACCCCTTCCTCGGGGGTGTGAGTGAAAAACTGTTTTTT	CASSDPFLGGVSEKLFF
.	TRBJ2-7	TRBV5-1	.	TGTGCCAGCAGCTTTGCATATAAACACTACGAGCAGTACTTC	CASSFAYKHYEQYF
many	TRBJ2-5	TRBV28	TRBD2	TGTGCCAGCAGTTCCAATTTGAGCGGGAGGGAGACCCAGTACTTC	CASSSNLSGRETQYF
few	TRBJ2-5	TRBV10-3	.	TGTGCCATCAGTGATGGCCTATTAGAGACCCAGTACTTC	CAISDGLLETQYF